These 17 T cell receptor beta chains share one sample of origin, sequenced in a study of T cell repertoires in cytomegalovirus infection. TCRdb recomputed calls from the reads with MiXCR, one row per CDR3 protein. The table includes approximately 500,000 distinct CDR3 sequences, approximately 15% detected once. The source material was CD8+ T cells from PBMCs. The receptors derive from a human donor in good health (CMV status not recorded). Some clones in this sample may be carry-over from other donors' samples.

There are many counts of this clonotype. The V and J genes are TRBV11-3 and TRBJ2-1, with 13 bases identical to TRBD2. Germline-derived CDR1 and CDR2 are SGHNT and YENEEA. After removal of 6 bases from V and 8 bases from J, the junction contained 7 bases not matched to a gene. The CDR3 extends over 15 amino acids. The CDR3 DNA is TGTGCCAGCAGGTTACTAGCGGGAGGGCCAGATGAGCAGTTCTTC. It translates to CASRLLAGGPDEQFF.

The genes are TRBV2 and TRBJ2-7; D gene uncertain. Germline CDR1 and CDR2: SNHLY and FYNNEI. This CDR3 has 13 amino acids. Trimming took 8 bases from V and 0 from J, leaving 11 bases between them. Written as DNA, the CDR3 is TGTGCCAGCGACGGAATTAGCTCCTACGAGCAGTACTTC. Translated, it gives CASDGISSYEQYF.

With respect to this clonotype: The junction does not match germline at one end; this may be a read error. This chain uses TRBV20-1 with TRBJ2-2; no definite D call. This CDR3 has 11 amino acids. Germline CDR1 reads DFQATT; CDR2 reads SNEGSKA (reference sequence). The CDR3 bases are TGCAGTGCCACTAACATCGGGGAGCTGTTTTTT. It encodes CSATNIGELFF.

This clonotype was seen more than once but under ten times. The chain employs TRBV3-1 and TRBJ2-7; D might be TRBD2 (5 bases). The germline V gene encodes CDR1 LGHDT and CDR2 YNNKEL (reference sequence). Trimming left V 3 bases short and J 3 bases short, with 12 bases between. CDR3 length equals 14 residues. CDR3 DNA: TGTGCCAGCAGCCACACACCTGAGGGCTACGAGCAGTACTTC. Protein product: CASSHTPEGYEQYF.

This clonotype was counted ten times or more. DNA of the CDR3: TGTGCCAGCAGCCCCCTGTCGGGACGAAGTGGAAACACCATATATTTT. Amino acids: CASSPLSGRSGNTIYF. The V call is TRBV12-3 or TRBV12-4, the J call TRBJ1-3, with D maybe TRBD1 (5 bases). The CDR3 sequence is 16 residues long. Trimming took off 6 bases at V and 3 bases at J, with 18 bases between the two ends.

This clonotype was counted between two and nine times. The chain links TRBV5-6 to TRBJ2-2, with a weak D call TRBD2 (5 bases). The germline V gene encodes CDR1 SGHDT and CDR2 YYEEEE. With 4 bases removed from V and 2 bases from J, the gap between germline ends came to 9 bases. This CDR3 region has 14 residues. The CDR3 loop reads CASSTGINTGELFF. In DNA, the CDR3 is TGTGCCAGCAGCACCGGGATTAACACCGGGGAGCTGTTTTTT.

The gene calls are TRBV19 and TRBJ2-1, with D perhaps TRBD1 or TRBD2 (5 bases each). Trimming took 2 bases from V and 4 from J, leaving 18 bases between them. Per germline, CDR1 LNHDA and CDR2 SQIVND (reference sequence). The CDR3 loop spans 17 amino acids. Written as DNA, the CDR3 is TGTGCCAGTAGTATACCGGGACCCGCCGTGGGGTACAATGAGCAGTTCTTC. This gives the protein CASSIPGPAVGYNEQFF. Combining the CDR3 with reference TRBV19 and TRBJ2-1 gives the whole variable domain DGGITQSPKYLFRKEGQNVTLSCEQNLNHDAMYWYRQDPGQGLRLIYYSQIVNDFQKGDIAEGYSVSREKKESFPLTVTSAQKNPTAFYLCASSIPGPAVGYNEQFFGPGTRLTVL.

The V call is TRBV15, the J call TRBJ1-6; D not certain. Germline values: CDR1 LNHNV, CDR2 YYDKDF (reference sequence). Trimming took off 6 bases at V and 9 bases at J, with 15 bases between the two ends. CDR3 length equals 14 residues. Here the CDR3 reads CATREGRSGSPLHF. CDR3 nucleotide sequence: TGTGCCACCAGGGAAGGCAGGAGTGGTTCACCCCTCCACTTT. The full variable domain, its missing parts supplied by reference TRBV15 and TRBJ1-6, is DAMVIQNPRYQVTQFGKPVTLSCSQTLNHNVMYWYQQKSSQAPKLLFHYYDKDFNNEADTPDNFQSRRPNTSFCFLDIRSPGLGDTAMYLCATREGRSGSPLHFGNGTRLTVT.

This clonotype appeared a few times. The V gene is TRBV19, the J gene TRBJ1-1, with D possibly being TRBD1 (5 bases). Trimming pared 3 bases from V and 5 bases from J, leaving 10 bases between. The CDR3 is 13 amino acids. Germline loops: CDR1 LNHDA, CDR2 SQIVND (reference sequence). DNA of the CDR3: TGTGCCAGTAGTATTCAGGGTGGGACTGAAGCTTTCTTT. Translating gives CASSIQGGTEAFF.

This clonotype turned up a few times. J is TRBJ2-2 and V is TRBV25-1; unclear D gene. This CDR3 has 14 residues. V lost 3 bases, J lost 4 bases, and 9 bases lay in between. Germline V gene lookup returns CDR1 MGHDK and CDR2 SYGVNS. The CDR3 sequence is CASSESEITGELFF. Here the CDR3 DNA reads TGTGCCAGCAGTGAGAGCGAGATCACCGGGGAGCTGTTTTTT.

This clonotype was found a few times. The chain uses TRBV20-1 and TRBJ2-7; 8 bases match TRBD2. J gave up 2 bases and V 0 bases, and 6 bases lay outside the gene matches. From germline, CDR1 is DFQATT and CDR2 SNEGSKA (reference sequence). This CDR3 has 15 amino acids. CDR3 sequence (DNA): TGCAGTGCTAGAGATCTGCGGGGGGACCCCTACGAGCAGTACTTC. Its translation: CSARDLRGDPYEQYF.

This clonotype was seen ten or more times. The chain uses TRBV7-9 and TRBJ2-2; 7 bases line up with TRBD1. The CDR3 runs 15 residues. CDR1 is SEHNR and CDR2 is FQNEAQ in the germline V gene (reference sequence). With V trimmed by 2 bases and J by 3 bases, 3 bases remained unmatched. Written as DNA, the CDR3 is TGTGCCAGCAGCTTAAGGGGACAGTACACCGGGGAGCTGTTTTTT. It codes for CASSLRGQYTGELFF.

This clonotype has a handful of counts. This sequence joins TRBV4-1 and TRBJ2-1; the match to TRBD2 covers 9 bases. This CDR3 spans 15 amino acids. The V segment lost 5 bases and the J segment 3 bases; nucleotides outside the gene matches: 5. CDR1 and CDR2 from the germline V gene are MGHRA and YSYEKL. The CDR3 here is CASSGASGDYNEQFF. The DNA of the CDR3 is TGCGCCAGCAGCGGGGCTAGCGGGGACTACAATGAGCAGTTCTTC.

The rearrangement joins TRBV28 to TRBJ2-1, with D tentatively TRBD2 (5 bases). The V end lost 3 bases, the J end lost 4 bases, and 13 bases lay between the germline ends. The CDR3 extends over 15 amino acids. Germline V gene lookup returns CDR1 MDHEN and CDR2 SYDVKM. The CDR3 here is CASSLGLALYNEQFF. In DNA, the CDR3 is TGTGCCAGCAGTTTGGGCCTAGCCCTGTACAATGAGCAGTTCTTC.

This clonotype was recorded a few times. This sequence joins TRBV2 and TRBJ2-1, with D hard to call. Germline assignment: CDR1 SNHLY and CDR2 FYNNEI. V gave up 6 bases and J gave up 6 bases, with 9 bases separating them. This CDR3 comprises 12 residues. The CDR3 DNA sequence: TGTGCCAGCAGCCCGGCAATCAATGAGCAGTTCTTC. The encoded protein is CASSPAINEQFF.

As to this clonotype: A read error may account for a junction end that differs from germline. The chain recombines TRBV27 with TRBJ2-1, with 9 bases aligning to TRBD1. Germline V gene lookup returns CDR1 MNHEY and CDR2 SMNVEV (reference sequence). CDR3 length: 17 residues. This chain's CDR3 is CARSFLLTGGEYNEQFF. CDR3 DNA: TGTGCCAGAAGTTTTCTCCTGACAGGGGGGGAATACAATGAGCAGTTCTTC.

This clonotype occurred a few times. The chain combines TRBV9 with TRBJ1-2; D is ambiguous. Looked up from germline, CDR1 is SGDLS and CDR2 is YYNGEE. With 3 bases removed from V and 4 bases from J, the gap between germline ends came to 19 bases. This CDR3 has 16 amino acids. The CDR3 spells CASSANVERMSYGYTF. Written as DNA, the CDR3 is TGTGCCAGCAGCGCGAACGTAGAGAGAATGAGCTATGGCTACACCTTC. The whole variable domain, filled in from reference TRBV9 and TRBJ1-2, reads DSGVTQTPKHLITATGQRVTLRCSPRSGDLSVYWYQQSLDQGLQFLIQYYNGEERAKGNILERFSAQQFPDLHSELNLSSLELGDSALYFCASSANVERMSYGYTFGSGTRLTVV.